Each of the 10 T cell receptor beta chains below was sequenced from the same sample in a study of prognosis after radiotherapy for stage I lung cancer. Starting from genomic DNA, TCR beta CDR3 was amplified through two-round multiplex PCR. Round one of PCR was performed, and it used primers specific to each TRBV and TRBJ gene. Using its own MiXCR run on the multiplex PCR reads, TCRdb lists one record per CDR3 protein. The repertoire holds about 12,000 distinct CDR3 sequences, with roughly 54% as singletons. Sample: PBMCs, taken before or after stereotactic body radiation therapy (not recorded which). The receptor source for this set is a donor of 50 years or more with non-small cell lung cancer.

This clonotype was counted many times. At one end, the junction sequence differs from germline, possibly due to a read error. The rearrangement joins TRBV6-4 to TRBJ2-5; 14 nucleotides agree with TRBD2. Germline CDR1 and CDR2: MRHNA and SNTAGT. The CDR3 runs to 18 residues. The CDR3 reads CASSLGTSGRGGQEAQYF. CDR3 coding DNA: TGTGCCAGCAGTCTGGGGACTAGCGGGAGAGGAGGCCAAGAGGCCCAGTACTTC.

The V call is TRBV7-8, the J call TRBJ2-3; D is possibly TRBD1 (5 bases). Per the germline V gene, CDR1 is SGHVS and CDR2 is FQNEAQ. This CDR3 is 15 amino acids long. The germline V and J ends were trimmed by 3 bases and 0 bases, with 10 bases remaining between them. This CDR3 reads CASSFWQGSTDTQYF. CDR3 nucleotides: TGTGCCAGCAGCTTCTGGCAGGGTAGCACAGATACGCAGTATTTT.

In its sample, this clonotype ranks as medium-sized (0.01 to 0.1%). This chain uses TRBV7-9 with TRBJ2-3; no firm D call. Trimming cost V 6 bases and J 2 bases, with 3 bases left between them. The germline V gene encodes CDR1 SEHNR and CDR2 FQNEAQ (reference sequence). CDR3 size: 11 residues. CDR3 bases: TGTGCCAGCAGACTCACAGATACGCAGTATTTT. Translating gives CASRLTDTQYF. The entire variable domain, with the rest obtained from reference TRBV7-9 and TRBJ2-3, is as follows: DTGVSQNPRHKITKRGQNVTFRCDPISEHNRLYWYRQTLGQGPEFLTYFQNEAQLEKSRLLSDRFSAERPKGSFSTLEIQRTEQGDSAMYLCASRLTDTQYFGPGTRLTVL.

This clonotype is labeled as medium-sized (0.01 to 0.1%). The J gene is TRBJ2-3, the V gene TRBV6-2 or TRBV6-3; 7 bases are a match to TRBD2. In germline, CDR1 is MNHEY, CDR2 SVGEGT. J was trimmed by 2 bases and V by 4 bases; bases with no gene match: 9. This CDR3 comprises 16 residues. The CDR3 loop reads CASSWPSGAPTDTQYF. The CDR3 region has the DNA TGTGCCAGCAGTTGGCCTAGCGGTGCCCCCACAGATACGCAGTATTTT.

The genes are TRBV2 and TRBJ2-7, with 13 bases lining up with TRBD2. Germline CDR1 reads SNHLY; CDR2 reads FYNNEI. The ends lost 3 bases at V and 3 bases at J; junction bases unmatched: 2. The CDR3 has 15 residues. Written as DNA, the CDR3 is TGTGCCAGCAGTGAGGGACTAGCGGGATTCTACGAGCAGTACTTC. It encodes CASSEGLAGFYEQYF.

V gene TRBV19 combines with J gene TRBJ2-3; 10 bases align to TRBD2. CDR1 and CDR2 (germline): LNHDA, SQIVND (reference sequence). The CDR3 has 19 residues. The V gene end was trimmed by 3 bases and the J gene end by 3 bases; junction bases not matched to a gene: 15. In DNA, the CDR3 is TGTGCCAGTAGTATGGAGGGCGGTCGGCTAGCGGGAGCGACAGATACGCAGTATTTT. It translates to CASSMEGGRLAGATDTQYF.

Relative to its sample, this clonotype is large. The V gene is TRBV19, the J gene TRBJ2-1; 14 positions agree with TRBD2. The CDR3 is 20 amino acids. CDR1 LNHDA and CDR2 SQIVND come from the germline V gene (reference sequence). V lost 3 bases and J lost 4; bases outside the gene matches: 14. This CDR3 is CASSIIPGTSGSPKYNEQFF. CDR3 nucleotides: TGTGCCAGTAGTATCATTCCCGGGACTAGCGGGAGCCCCAAGTACAATGAGCAGTTCTTC. Based on the CDR3 plus reference TRBV19 and TRBJ2-1, the full variable domain is DGGITQSPKYLFRKEGQNVTLSCEQNLNHDAMYWYRQDPGQGLRLIYYSQIVNDFQKGDIAEGYSVSREKKESFPLTVTSAQKNPTAFYLCASSIIPGTSGSPKYNEQFFGPGTRLTVL.

Comment on this clonotype: One end of the junction does not line up with germline, which may come from a read error. The chain has TRBV6-1 and TRBJ1-1; tentatively, D is TRBD1 (6 bases). This CDR3 is 12 amino acids long. Germline values: CDR1 MNHNS, CDR2 SASEGT. The DNA of the CDR3 is TGTGCCACCTCAGGGGTGAGCACTGAAGATTTCTTT. Protein: CATSGVSTEDFF.

The chain has TRBV7-3 and TRBJ2-7; D gene unclear. The germline V and J ends were trimmed by 5 bases and 2 bases, with 16 bases remaining between them. Germline loops: CDR1 SGHTA, CDR2 FQGTGA. The CDR3 is 15 amino acids. CDR3 DNA sequence: TGTGCCAGCAGCCCCCGGACCGTCGGAACCTACGAGCAGTACTTC. This codes for CASSPRTVGTYEQYF.

This clonotype is labeled medium-sized. The rearrangement joins TRBV5-1 to TRBJ2-7; the match to TRBD2 covers 7 bases. Germline values: CDR1 SGHRS, CDR2 YFSETQ. The CDR3 runs 13 residues. The V gene end was trimmed by 5 bases and the J gene end by 3 bases; junction bases not matched to a gene: 5. CDR3 protein: CASSFAGDYEQYF. The CDR3, as DNA: TGCGCCAGCAGTTTCGCGGGGGACTACGAGCAGTACTTC.